Detailed here is one T cell receptor (beta chain). Antigen specificity is unknown. Clones were sequenced by immunoSEQ multiplex PCR, and TCRdb holds only the in-frame ones, with some missing. Here the sample spans 84,000 or so clones, 87% being singletons. This specimen belongs to a study of graft-versus-host responses after intestinal transplantation. This TCR derives from a human donor who was the organ donor for an intestinal transplant. The input for sequencing was unstimulated CD8+ T cells sorted from spleen or lymph node cells, taken before transplant.

Here the CDR3 reads CASSFRETQYF. The CDR3 coding sequence is TGCGCCAGCAGCTTCCGGGAGACCCAGTACTTC. The gene calls are TRBV5-1 and TRBJ2-5; D remains unclear. This CDR3 spans 11 amino acids. V lost 2 bases to trimming and J lost 5 bases, with 4 bases between them. Per germline, CDR1 SGHRS and CDR2 YFSETQ.